This TCR beta chain stems from a study of monozygotic twins with inflammatory bowel disease. TCRdb derives one entry per CDR3 protein from the 5' RACE reads, leaving out DNA. The table lists roughly 160,000 distinct CDR3 sequences. This TCR was sampled from a human donor with ulcerative colitis or Crohn's disease, or a healthy co-twin of an affected twin (not recorded which). The sequencing input was blood.

CDR3 loop: CASSFPSGTDYEQYF. This rearrangement joins TRBV12-3 or TRBV12-4 to TRBJ2-7. CDR3 size: 15 residues.